This T cell receptor beta chain was profiled in a study of T cell responses to AZD1222 COVID-19 vaccine. Overall study findings and caveats: Every sample of the repertoires postdated the peak T cell response.

Here immunoSEQ multiplex PCR was the method, and the copy in TCRdb shows in-frame clones only, minus some. The profile shows over 110,000 clones, roughly 92% of them singletons. Concerning this clone: Antigen unknown.

CDR1 and CDR2 from the germline V gene are DFQATT and SNEGSKA (reference sequence). Germline trimming cut 3 bases from V and 4 bases from J; bases unmatched to any gene: 5. The CDR3 is made up of 14 amino acids. The J gene is TRBJ2-3, the V gene TRBV20-1, with TRBD2 matching 9 bases. The source is an adult in good health. Material: peripheral blood, obtained on day 0 of AZD1222 vaccination. CDR3 amino acids: CSASEREASDTQYF. The CDR3 DNA follows: TGCAGTGCTAGTGAGCGGGAGGCATCAGATACGCAGTATTTT.